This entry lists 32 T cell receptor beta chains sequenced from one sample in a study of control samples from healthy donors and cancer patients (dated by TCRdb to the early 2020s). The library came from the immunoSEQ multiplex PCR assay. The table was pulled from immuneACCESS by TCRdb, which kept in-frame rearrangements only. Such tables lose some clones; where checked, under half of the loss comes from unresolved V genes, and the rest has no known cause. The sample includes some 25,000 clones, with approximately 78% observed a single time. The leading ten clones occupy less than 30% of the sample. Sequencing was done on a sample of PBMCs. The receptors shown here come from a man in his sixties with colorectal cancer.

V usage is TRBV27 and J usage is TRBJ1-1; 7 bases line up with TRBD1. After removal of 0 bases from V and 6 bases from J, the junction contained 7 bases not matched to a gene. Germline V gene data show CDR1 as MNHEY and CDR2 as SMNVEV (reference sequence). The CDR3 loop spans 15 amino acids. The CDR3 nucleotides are TGTGCCAGCAGTTTATCAAGGGGGCGCGGCGCTGAAGCTTTCTTT. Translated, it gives CASSLSRGRGAEAFF.

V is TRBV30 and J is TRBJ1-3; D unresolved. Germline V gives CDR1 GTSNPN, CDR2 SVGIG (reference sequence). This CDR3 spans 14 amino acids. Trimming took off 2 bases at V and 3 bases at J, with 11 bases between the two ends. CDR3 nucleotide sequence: TGTGCCTGGAGTTGGGAAATTCTTGGAAACACCATATATTTT. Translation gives CAWSWEILGNTIYF.

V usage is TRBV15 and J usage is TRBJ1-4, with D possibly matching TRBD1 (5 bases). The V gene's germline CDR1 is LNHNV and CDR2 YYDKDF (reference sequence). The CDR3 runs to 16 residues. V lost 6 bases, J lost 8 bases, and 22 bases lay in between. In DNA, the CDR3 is TGTGCCACCAGTACCATTGACGGGGGGGGGATGGAAAAACTGTTTTTT. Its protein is CATSTIDGGGMEKLFF. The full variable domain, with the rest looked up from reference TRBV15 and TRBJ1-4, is DAMVIQNPRYQVTQFGKPVTLSCSQTLNHNVMYWYQQKSSQAPKLLFHYYDKDFNNEADTPDNFQSRRPNTSFCFLDIRSPGLGDTAMYLCATSTIDGGGMEKLFFGSGTQLSVL.

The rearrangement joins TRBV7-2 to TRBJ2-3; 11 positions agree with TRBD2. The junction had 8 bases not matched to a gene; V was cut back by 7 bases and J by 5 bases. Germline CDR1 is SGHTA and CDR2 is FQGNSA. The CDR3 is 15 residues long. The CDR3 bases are TGTGCCAGCACCATAGCGGGGGGGCCCGGAGATACGCAGTATTTT. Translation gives CASTIAGGPGDTQYF.

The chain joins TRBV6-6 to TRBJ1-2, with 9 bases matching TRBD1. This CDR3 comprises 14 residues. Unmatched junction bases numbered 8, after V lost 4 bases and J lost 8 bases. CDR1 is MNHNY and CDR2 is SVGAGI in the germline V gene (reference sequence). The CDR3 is CASSFPGTGNGYTF. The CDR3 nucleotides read TGTGCCAGCAGTTTTCCCGGGACAGGGAACGGCTACACCTTC.

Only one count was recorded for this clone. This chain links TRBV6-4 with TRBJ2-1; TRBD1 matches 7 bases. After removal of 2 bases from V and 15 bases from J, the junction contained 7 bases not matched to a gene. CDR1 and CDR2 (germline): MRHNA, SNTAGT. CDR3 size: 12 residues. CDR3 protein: CASSDRDRQLFF. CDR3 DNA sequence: TGTGCCAGCAGTGACCGGGACAGACAATTGTTCTTC.

The CDR3 sequence: CASSPQGTTANYGYTF. CDR3 coding DNA: TGTGCCAGTTCCCCACAGGGGACAACAGCTAACTATGGCTACACCTTC. The chain uses TRBV19 and TRBJ1-2; 7 nucleotides agree with TRBD1. Germline values: CDR1 LNHDA, CDR2 SQIVND (reference sequence). The junction had 12 bases not matched to a gene; V was cut back by 8 bases and J by 0 bases. The CDR3 covers 16 residues.

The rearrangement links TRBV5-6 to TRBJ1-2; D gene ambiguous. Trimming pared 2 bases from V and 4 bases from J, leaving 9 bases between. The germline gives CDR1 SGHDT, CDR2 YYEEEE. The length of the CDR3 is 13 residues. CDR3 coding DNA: TGTGCCAGCAGCTTAGGCAGCCTCTATGGCTACACCTTC. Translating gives CASSLGSLYGYTF.

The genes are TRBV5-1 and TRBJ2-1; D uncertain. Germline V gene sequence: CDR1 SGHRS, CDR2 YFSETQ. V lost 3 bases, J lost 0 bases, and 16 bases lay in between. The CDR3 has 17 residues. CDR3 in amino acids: CASSSSPTPSSYNEQFF. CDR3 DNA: TGCGCCAGCAGCTCCTCCCCGACTCCTAGCTCCTACAATGAGCAGTTCTTC.

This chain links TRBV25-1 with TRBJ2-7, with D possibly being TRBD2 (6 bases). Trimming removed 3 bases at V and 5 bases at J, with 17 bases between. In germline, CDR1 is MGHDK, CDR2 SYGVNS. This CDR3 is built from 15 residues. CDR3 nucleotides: TGTGCCAGCAGTGATAACGGGGAGGTATCGGACGAGCAGTACTTC. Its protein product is CASSDNGEVSDEQYF.

CDR3 coding DNA: TGTGCCAGTAGTATCGAGGAGGGAGTGAACTATGGCTACACCTTC. It specifies CASSIEEGVNYGYTF. This chain links TRBV19 with TRBJ1-2; D gene ambiguous. From germline, CDR1 is LNHDA and CDR2 SQIVND (reference sequence). Trimming cost V 3 bases and J 2 bases, with 13 bases left between them. The CDR3 runs to 15 residues.

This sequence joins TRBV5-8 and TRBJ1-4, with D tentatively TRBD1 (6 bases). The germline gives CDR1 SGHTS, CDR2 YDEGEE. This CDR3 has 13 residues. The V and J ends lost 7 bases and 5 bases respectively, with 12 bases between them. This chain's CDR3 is CASPRGANEKLFF. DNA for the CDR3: TGTGCCAGCCCCCGGGGGGCGAATGAAAAACTGTTTTTT.

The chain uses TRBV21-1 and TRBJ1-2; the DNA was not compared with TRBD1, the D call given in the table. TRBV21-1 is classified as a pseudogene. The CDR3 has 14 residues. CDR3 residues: CASTKFRGDYGYTF. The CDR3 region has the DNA TGTGCCAGCACCAAATTCAGGGGCGACTATGGCTACACCTTC.

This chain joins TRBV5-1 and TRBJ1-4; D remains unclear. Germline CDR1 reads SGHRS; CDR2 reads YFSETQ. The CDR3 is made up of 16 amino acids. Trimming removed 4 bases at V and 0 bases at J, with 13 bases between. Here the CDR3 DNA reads TGCGCCAGCAGCCTCAAGGACGCGTCAACTAATGAAAAACTGTTTTTT. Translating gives CASSLKDASTNEKLFF.

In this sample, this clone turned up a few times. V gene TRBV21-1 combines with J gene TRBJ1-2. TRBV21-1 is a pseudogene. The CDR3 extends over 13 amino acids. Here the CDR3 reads CASSKAPRDGYTF. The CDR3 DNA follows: TGTGCCAGCAGCAAAGCACCAAGGGATGGCTACACCTTC.

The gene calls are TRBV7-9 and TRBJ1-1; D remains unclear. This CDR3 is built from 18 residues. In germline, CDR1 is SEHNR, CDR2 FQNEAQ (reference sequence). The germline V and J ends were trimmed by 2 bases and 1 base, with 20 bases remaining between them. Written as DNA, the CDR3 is TGTGCCAGCAGCTTATATCTTTGGCCAGGCAATAAGAACACTGAAGCTTTCTTT. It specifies CASSLYLWPGNKNTEAFF.

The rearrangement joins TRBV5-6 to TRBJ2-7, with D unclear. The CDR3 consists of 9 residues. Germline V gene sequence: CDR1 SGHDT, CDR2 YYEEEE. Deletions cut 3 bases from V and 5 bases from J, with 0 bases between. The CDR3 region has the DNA TGTGCCAGCAGCTACGAGCAGTACGTC. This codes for CASSYEQYV.

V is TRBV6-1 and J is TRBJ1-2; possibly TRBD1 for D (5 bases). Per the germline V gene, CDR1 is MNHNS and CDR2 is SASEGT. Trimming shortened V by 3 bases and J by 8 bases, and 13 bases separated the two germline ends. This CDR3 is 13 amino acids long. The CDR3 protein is CASSDGRVEGYTF. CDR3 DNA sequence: TGTGCCAGCAGTGATGGCAGGGTCGAGGGCTACACCTTC.

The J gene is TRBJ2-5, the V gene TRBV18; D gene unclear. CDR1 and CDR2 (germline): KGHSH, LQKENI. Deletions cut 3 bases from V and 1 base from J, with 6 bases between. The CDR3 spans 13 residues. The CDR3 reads CASSPNLQETQYF. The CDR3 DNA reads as TGTGCCAGCTCACCGAACCTCCAAGAGACCCAGTACTTC.

The CDR3: CASQRGRGSSYEQYV. The CDR3 DNA is TGTGCCAGCCAACGGGGCCGCGGGTCTTCCTACGAGCAGTACGTC. This chain uses TRBV6-6 with TRBJ2-7, with D perhaps TRBD1 or TRBD2 (5 bases each). CDR1 MNHNY and CDR2 SVGAGI come from the germline V gene (reference sequence). There are 15 residues in the CDR3. Trimming shortened V by 8 bases and J by 1 base, and 18 bases separated the two germline ends.

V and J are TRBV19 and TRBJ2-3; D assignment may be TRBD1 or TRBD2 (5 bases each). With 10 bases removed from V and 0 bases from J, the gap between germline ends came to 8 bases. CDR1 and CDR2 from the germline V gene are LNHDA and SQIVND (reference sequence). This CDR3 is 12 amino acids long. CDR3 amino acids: CATGDSTDTQYF. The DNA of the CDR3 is TGTGCCACTGGGGACAGCACAGATACGCAGTATTTT. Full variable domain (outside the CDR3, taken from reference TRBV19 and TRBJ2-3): DGGITQSPKYLFRKEGQNVTLSCEQNLNHDAMYWYRQDPGQGLRLIYYSQIVNDFQKGDIAEGYSVSREKKESFPLTVTSAQKNPTAFYLCATGDSTDTQYFGPGTRLTVL.

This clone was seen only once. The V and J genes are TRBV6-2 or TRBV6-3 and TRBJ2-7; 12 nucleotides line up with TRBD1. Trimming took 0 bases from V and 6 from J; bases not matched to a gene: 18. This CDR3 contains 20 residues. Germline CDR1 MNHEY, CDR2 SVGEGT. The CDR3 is CASSYSRDNWDRGRRSEQYV. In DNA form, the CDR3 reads TGTGCCAGCAGTTACTCGAGGGATAATTGGGACAGGGGGCGACGAAGCGAGCAGTACGTC.

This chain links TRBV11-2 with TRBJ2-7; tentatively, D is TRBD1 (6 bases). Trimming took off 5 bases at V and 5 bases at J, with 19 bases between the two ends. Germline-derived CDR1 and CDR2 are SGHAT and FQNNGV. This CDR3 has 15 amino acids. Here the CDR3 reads CASSRDVTGSHEQYF. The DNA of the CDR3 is TGTGCCAGCAGCCGCGACGTTACAGGGAGCCACGAGCAGTACTTC.

This CDR3 reads CASSKNSGAQETQYF. The CDR3 DNA sequence: TGCGCCAGCAGCAAGAACTCGGGGGCCCAAGAGACCCAGTACTTC. The J gene is TRBJ2-5, the V gene TRBV5-1; D is tentatively TRBD1 or TRBD2 (6 bases each). The CDR3 has 15 residues. Trimming left V 4 bases short and J 1 base short, with 14 bases between. Per the germline V gene, CDR1 is SGHRS and CDR2 is YFSETQ.

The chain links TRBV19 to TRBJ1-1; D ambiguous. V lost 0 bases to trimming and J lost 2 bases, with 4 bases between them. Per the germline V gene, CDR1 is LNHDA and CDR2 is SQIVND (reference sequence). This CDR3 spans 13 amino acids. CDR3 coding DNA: TGTGCCAGTAGTATAGACCCCAACACTGAAGCTTTCTTT. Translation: CASSIDPNTEAFF.

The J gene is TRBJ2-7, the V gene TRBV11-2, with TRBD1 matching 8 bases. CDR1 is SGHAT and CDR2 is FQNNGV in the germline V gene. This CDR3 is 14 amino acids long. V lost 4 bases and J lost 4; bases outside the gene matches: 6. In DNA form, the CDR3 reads TGTGCCAGCAGCTCGGACAGGGATGAATACGAGCAGTACGTC. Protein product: CASSSDRDEYEQYV.

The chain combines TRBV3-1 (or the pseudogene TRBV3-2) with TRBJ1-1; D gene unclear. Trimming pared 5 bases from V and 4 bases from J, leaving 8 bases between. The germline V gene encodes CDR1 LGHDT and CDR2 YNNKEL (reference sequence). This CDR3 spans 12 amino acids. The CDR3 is CASSLESTEAFF. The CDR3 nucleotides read TGTGCCAGCAGCTTGGAGAGCACTGAAGCTTTCTTT.

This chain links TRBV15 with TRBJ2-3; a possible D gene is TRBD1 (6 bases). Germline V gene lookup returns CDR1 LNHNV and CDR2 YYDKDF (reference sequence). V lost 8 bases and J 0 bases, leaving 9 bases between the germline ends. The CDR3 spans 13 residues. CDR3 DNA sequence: TGTGCCACCGGGACACCCAGCACAGATACGCAGTATTTT. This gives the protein CATGTPSTDTQYF. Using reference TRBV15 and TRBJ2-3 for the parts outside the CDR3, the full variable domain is DAMVIQNPRYQVTQFGKPVTLSCSQTLNHNVMYWYQQKSSQAPKLLFHYYDKDFNNEADTPDNFQSRRPNTSFCFLDIRSPGLGDTAMYLCATGTPSTDTQYFGPGTRLTVL.

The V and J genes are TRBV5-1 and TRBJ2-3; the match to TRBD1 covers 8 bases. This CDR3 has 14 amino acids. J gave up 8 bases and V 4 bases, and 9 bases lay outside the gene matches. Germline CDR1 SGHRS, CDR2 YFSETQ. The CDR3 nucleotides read TGCGCCAGCAGCGGGCAGGGGGCAAGAGTTACGCAGTATTTT. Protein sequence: CASSGQGARVTQYF.

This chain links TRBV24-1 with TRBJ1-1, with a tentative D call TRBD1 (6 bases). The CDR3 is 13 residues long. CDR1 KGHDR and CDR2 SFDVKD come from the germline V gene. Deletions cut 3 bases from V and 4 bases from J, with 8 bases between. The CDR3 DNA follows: TGTGCCACCAGTGATCCCAGGGGCACTGAAGCTTTCTTT. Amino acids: CATSDPRGTEAFF.

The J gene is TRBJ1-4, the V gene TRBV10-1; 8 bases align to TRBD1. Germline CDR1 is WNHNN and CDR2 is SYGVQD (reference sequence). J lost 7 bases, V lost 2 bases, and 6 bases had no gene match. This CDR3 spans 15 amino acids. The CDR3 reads CASSENRGQGEKLFF. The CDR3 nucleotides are TGCGCCAGCAGTGAGAACCGAGGACAGGGTGAAAAACTGTTTTTT.

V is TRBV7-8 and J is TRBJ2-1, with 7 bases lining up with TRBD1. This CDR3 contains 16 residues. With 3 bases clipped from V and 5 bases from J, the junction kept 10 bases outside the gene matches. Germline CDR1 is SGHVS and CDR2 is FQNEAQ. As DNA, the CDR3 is TGTGCCAGCAGCTTGACACAGGGGCCGAAAAACAATGAGCAGTTCTTC. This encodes CASSLTQGPKNNEQFF.